This T cell receptor (beta chain) was found in a study of OX40 agonist ivuxolimab in advanced cancers. Study background: The diagnoses of dose-escalation patients were hepatocellular carcinoma, melanoma, renal cell or head and neck cancer. Overall study findings and caveats: Still undetermined is the antigen specificity of the expanded peripheral T cells.

This clone occurred once. Its antigen is currently unknown. The CDR3 contains 12 residues. CDR1 is ENHRY, CDR2 SYGVKD, per germline. Deletions cut 4 bases from V and 5 bases from J, with 9 bases between. Libraries were prepared by immunoSEQ multiplex PCR; TCRdb keeps only in-frame clonotypes and omits some of them. The sample carries some 100,000 clones, roughly 90% recorded once. The chain is built from TRBV10-3 and TRBJ2-7; D assignment may be TRBD1 or TRBD2 (5 bases each). The specimen was CD4+ or CD8+ T cells sorted from blood, collected in a trial of the OX40 agonist ivuxolimab. The sequence was collected from an adult with an advanced solid tumor such as melanoma, head and neck, liver or kidney cancer. The CDR3 loop reads CAISGGINEQYF. For the CDR3, the DNA is TGTGCCATCAGTGGGGGGATAAACGAGCAGTACTTC.